This T cell receptor (beta chain) was sequenced in a study of T cells after yellow fever vaccination. This clonotype was detected only a few times. TCRdb re-called the 5' RACE reads with MiXCR, one entry per CDR3 protein. Seen here are 620,000 or so distinct CDR3 sequences, 12% observed once, and the top ten hold under 15%. Losses at the gene ends were 7 bases for V and 7 bases for J; bases not matched to a gene: 6. The CDR3 totals 13 residues. Germline CDR1 SQVTM, CDR2 ANQGSEA. Sequenced here: PBMCs, sampled on the day of the yellow fever booster vaccination. The chain is built from TRBV29-1 and TRBJ2-7; 14 nucleotides agree with TRBD2. This clonotype was obtained from a man younger than 40 who received the YFV17D yellow fever vaccine. This chain's CDR3 is CSARLAGGGEQYF. The CDR3 DNA sequence: TGCAGCGCCCGACTAGCGGGAGGGGGGGAGCAGTACTTC.